A single sample is the source of the 26 T cell receptor beta chains below, sequenced in a study of shared clonotypes between healthy human individuals (dated by TCRdb to 2018 to 2020). Libraries came from the immunoSEQ multiplex PCR assay. Drawn from immuneACCESS, this table holds only the in-frame rearrangements with V and J called that TCRdb kept. Clones are partly lost; checked studies trace under half to an unresolved V gene and leave the rest unexplained. The sample table holds 2 million to 2.5 million clones, of which approximately 96% were seen once. Together, the top ten hold around 0.13% of the sample. Sequencing input: naive CD4+ T cells sorted from blood. Sample cell subset or site, as interpreted from the label and publication: CD45RA+ positively selected. These receptor sequences come from a man younger than 35 in good health.

The chain has TRBV2 and TRBJ2-2, with unresolved D. CDR1 and CDR2 (germline): SNHLY, FYNNEI. The V end was cut by 0 bases, the J end by 6 bases, with 8 bases between. The CDR3 has 14 amino acids. The CDR3 region has the DNA TGTGCCAGCAGTGAAGCTCCAGGCCCCGGGGAGCTGTTTTTT. It codes for CASSEAPGPGELFF.

The chain carries TRBV12-2 and TRBJ1-5; the DNA was not compared with TRBD1, the D call given in the table. TRBV12-2 has pseudogene status. The CDR3 length is 15 residues. CDR3: CASRLETGANQPQHF. DNA of the CDR3: TGTGCAAGTCGCTTAGAGACAGGGGCCAATCAGCCCCAGCATTTT.

This chain connects TRBV9 to TRBJ2-7; D assignment may be TRBD1 or TRBD2 (6 bases each). The CDR3 loop spans 14 amino acids. The germline V gene has CDR1 SGDLS and CDR2 YYNGEE. The ends were cut back, 0 bases at V and 7 bases at J, with 14 bases in the middle. The CDR3 region is CASSVGPGASEQYF. The CDR3 DNA is TGTGCCAGCAGCGTAGGTCCGGGGGCGAGTGAGCAGTACTTC. The entire variable domain, with the rest obtained from reference TRBV9 and TRBJ2-7, is as follows: DSGVTQTPKHLITATGQRVTLRCSPRSGDLSVYWYQQSLDQGLQFLIQYYNGEERAKGNILERFSAQQFPDLHSELNLSSLELGDSALYFCASSVGPGASEQYFGPGTRLTVT.

The chain carries TRBV6-5 and TRBJ1-1; 7 nucleotides match TRBD1. From germline, CDR1 is MNHEY and CDR2 SVGAGI. Trimming removed 4 bases from V and 0 bases from J; junction bases left unmatched: 5. The CDR3 extends over 15 amino acids. CDR3 in DNA: TGTGCCAGCAGTTCCCTGGACAGGATGAACACTGAAGCTTTCTTT. Protein product: CASSSLDRMNTEAFF.

The chain uses TRBV9 and TRBJ2-1, with a possible D match to TRBD2 (5 bases). The V end was cut by 0 bases, the J end by 8 bases, with 9 bases between. Germline assignment: CDR1 SGDLS and CDR2 YYNGEE. There are 13 residues in the CDR3. CDR3 sequence (DNA): TGTGCCAGCAGCGTAGATGAGGGAGATGAGCAGTTCTTC. It translates to CASSVDEGDEQFF. The entire variable domain, with the rest obtained from reference TRBV9 and TRBJ2-1, is as follows: DSGVTQTPKHLITATGQRVTLRCSPRSGDLSVYWYQQSLDQGLQFLIQYYNGEERAKGNILERFSAQQFPDLHSELNLSSLELGDSALYFCASSVDEGDEQFFGPGTRLTVL.

The gene calls are TRBV2 and TRBJ2-7, with 10 bases that match TRBD2. Germline-derived CDR1 and CDR2 are SNHLY and FYNNEI. The junction had 8 bases not matched to a gene; V was cut back by 6 bases and J by 6 bases. The CDR3 is made up of 14 amino acids. The CDR3 here is CASSVLAGVGEQYF. As DNA, the CDR3 is TGTGCCAGCAGCGTTCTAGCGGGAGTTGGCGAGCAGTACTTC.

The chain joins TRBV2 to TRBJ2-1, with 8 bases aligning to TRBD2. There are 12 residues in the CDR3. V trimming: 5 bases; J trimming: 7 bases; junction bases outside the gene matches: 1. Looked up from germline, CDR1 is SNHLY and CDR2 is FYNNEI. The CDR3 DNA follows: TGTGCCAGCAGTAGACTAGCGAATGAGCAGTTCTTC. This encodes CASSRLANEQFF. Together with reference TRBV2 and TRBJ2-1, the CDR3 gives the full variable domain: EPEVTQTPSHQVTQMGQEVILRCVPISNHLYFYWYRQILGQKVEFLVSFYNNEISEKSEIFDDQFSVERPDGSNFTLKIRSTKLEDSAMYFCASSRLANEQFFGPGTRLTVL.

This chain connects TRBV6-1 to TRBJ1-5; no clear D. Germline V gene data show CDR1 as MNHNS and CDR2 as SASEGT. This CDR3 spans 14 amino acids. V lost 7 bases and J 10 bases, leaving 20 bases between the germline ends. CDR3 bases: TGTGCCAGCACTAGGGCCACCCCAGCTCTTCCCCAGCATTTT. Its translation is CASTRATPALPQHF.

The chain uses TRBV28 and TRBJ1-2; D is ambiguous. Germline CDR1 is MDHEN and CDR2 is SYDVKM. V lost 1 base and J 8 bases, leaving 14 bases between the germline ends. This CDR3 spans 14 amino acids. The CDR3 nucleotides read TGTGCCAGCAGTTTATCCGCCCCCCCCTACGGCTACACCTTC. This translates into CASSLSAPPYGYTF.

This clone is a singleton in its sample. V and J are TRBV30 and TRBJ2-7, with D hard to call. The CDR3 has 16 residues. The ends were cut back, 0 bases at V and 0 bases at J, with 15 bases in the middle. Germline CDR1 GTSNPN, CDR2 SVGIG (reference sequence). As DNA, the CDR3 is TGTGCCTGGAGTGTATTGTCACCAACCTTCTCCTACGAGCAGTACTTC. Translation gives CAWSVLSPTFSYEQYF.

This clone was detected once. The chain couples TRBV6-5 to TRBJ1-3; D is unresolved. The CDR3 covers 15 residues. Trimming pared 5 bases from V and 1 base from J, leaving 12 bases between. Looked up from germline, CDR1 is MNHEY and CDR2 is SVGAGI. In DNA form, the CDR3 reads TGTGCCAGCAGTCCCTCAGGCCCTTCTGGAAACACCATATATTTT. This translates into CASSPSGPSGNTIYF.

This rearrangement joins TRBV10-3 to TRBJ1-1; D is undetermined. The germline CDR1 and CDR2 sequences are ENHRY and SYGVKD. The CDR3 extends over 14 amino acids. V was shortened by 0 bases and J by 4 bases, with 9 bases between the two germline ends. CDR3 bases: TGTGCCATCAGTGAGTCTGAACGGGGCACTGAAGCTTTCTTT. This encodes CAISESERGTEAFF.

The chain employs TRBV5-6 and TRBJ1-5; D possibly corresponds to TRBD1 (6 bases). Per the germline V gene, CDR1 is SGHDT and CDR2 is YYEEEE. Deletions cut 1 base from V and 7 bases from J, with 15 bases between. The length of the CDR3 is 15 residues. CDR3 region: CASSLFSGGWQPQHF. The CDR3 nucleotides read TGTGCCAGCAGCTTGTTTTCGGGGGGCTGGCAGCCCCAGCATTTT.

This clone was detected only once. J is TRBJ1-2 and V is TRBV9; D not certain. This CDR3 is 14 amino acids long. V shed 0 bases and J shed 1 base, with 7 bases lying between them. Per germline, CDR1 SGDLS and CDR2 YYNGEE. The CDR3 DNA reads TGTGCCAGCAGCGTAGAAGGTAGTAACTATGGCTACACCTTC. Amino acid sequence: CASSVEGSNYGYTF.

The rearrangement links TRBV5-8 to TRBJ1-2; 9 bases are shared with TRBD1. J gave up 7 bases and V 4 bases, and 17 bases lay outside the gene matches. The CDR3 contains 17 residues. Germline assignment: CDR1 SGHTS and CDR2 YDEGEE. The DNA for the CDR3 is TGTGCCAGCAGCCCGACCGGGACAGGGATCTTATGGGGTGGCTACACCTTC. It codes for CASSPTGTGILWGGYTF.

The rearrangement uses TRBV19 and TRBJ2-6; TRBD1 matches at 8 bases. Germline V CDR1 and CDR2: LNHDA, SQIVND (reference sequence). With 6 bases clipped from V and 0 bases from J, the junction kept 4 bases outside the gene matches. CDR3 size: 16 residues. The CDR3 is CASSGTGISGANVLTF. The DNA for the CDR3 is TGTGCCAGTAGCGGGACAGGCATCTCTGGGGCCAACGTCCTGACTTTC.

The chain uses TRBV6-1 and TRBJ1-1; no firm D call. The CDR3 is 13 amino acids. CDR1 is MNHNS, CDR2 SASEGT, per germline. V shed 8 bases and J shed 1 base, with 11 bases lying between them. The CDR3 DNA reads as TGTGCCAGCGGTCTCGGGCCGAACACTGAAGCTTTCTTT. Amino acids: CASGLGPNTEAFF.

The table lists this clone with a count of one. In DNA, the CDR3 is TGCAGCGTGAGACAGGGCACGACCGGGGAGCTGTTTTTT. This codes for CSVRQGTTGELFF. This chain links TRBV29-1 with TRBJ2-2, with 7 bases lining up with TRBD1. This CDR3 comprises 13 residues. V lost 6 bases to trimming and J lost 5 bases; unmatched junction nucleotides: 6. Per the germline V gene, CDR1 is SQVTM and CDR2 is ANQGSEA.

The CDR3 coding sequence is TGTGCCTGGAGTGTAACAGGCAGGGGGCAAGGAAACACCATATATTTT. The encoded protein is CAWSVTGRGQGNTIYF. The chain recombines TRBV30 with TRBJ1-3; 8 nucleotides match TRBD1. CDR1 and CDR2 from the germline V gene are GTSNPN and SVGIG (reference sequence). The CDR3 spans 16 residues. V lost 0 bases to trimming and J lost 4 bases; unmatched junction nucleotides: 8.

V is TRBV30 and J is TRBJ2-2; D uncertain. Deletions cut 4 bases from V and 2 bases from J, with 8 bases between. Germline CDR1 GTSNPN, CDR2 SVGIG (reference sequence). The CDR3 loop spans 13 amino acids. CDR3 loop: CAWTNSNTGELFF. Written as DNA, the CDR3 is TGTGCCTGGACCAACAGTAACACCGGGGAGCTGTTTTTT.

This sequence joins TRBV28 and TRBJ2-2, with unresolved D. CDR3 length: 16 residues. The V end was cut by 2 bases, the J end by 4 bases, with 14 bases between. CDR1 MDHEN and CDR2 SYDVKM come from the germline V gene. As DNA, the CDR3 is TGTGCCAGCAGTTTACCCCCGCTAGGACGCACCGGGGAGCTGTTTTTT. This codes for CASSLPPLGRTGELFF.

The V call is TRBV20-1, the J call TRBJ1-2; no firm D call. V was shortened by 5 bases and J by 3 bases, with 7 bases between the two germline ends. The CDR3 spans 11 residues. The V gene's germline CDR1 is DFQATT and CDR2 SNEGSKA (reference sequence). DNA for the CDR3: TGCAGTGCTCGATCGGACTATGGCTACACCTTC. Translated: CSARSDYGYTF.

V and J are TRBV6-5 and TRBJ2-7, with 9 bases aligning to TRBD1. With V trimmed by 7 bases and J by 4 bases, 11 bases remained unmatched. The CDR3 is 15 residues long. Germline lookup yields CDR1 MNHEY and CDR2 SVGAGI. DNA of the CDR3: TGTGCCAGCACCAAAACAGGGGGCCCAAGATACGAGCAGTACTTC. Translating gives CASTKTGGPRYEQYF.

Comment on this clone: Other DNA sequences within the sample encode an identical CDR3. The chain recombines TRBV28 with TRBJ1-5; D may be TRBD1 (5 bases). This CDR3 contains 13 residues. In germline, CDR1 is MDHEN, CDR2 SYDVKM. Trimming stripped 5 bases from V and 1 base from J, with 6 bases between. The CDR3 loop reads CASSRDSNQPQHF. CDR3 DNA: TGTGCCAGCAGTCGGGACAGCAATCAGCCCCAGCATTTT. The variable domain in full, completed from reference TRBV28 and TRBJ1-5, reads DVKVTQSSRYLVKRTGEKVFLECVQDMDHENMFWYRQDPGLGLRLIYFSYDVKMKEKGDIPEGYSVSREKKERFSLILESASTNQTSMYLCASSRDSNQPQHFGDGTRLSIL.

This clone occurred a few times. This chain links TRBV19 with TRBJ2-7, with TRBD1 identical over 8 bases. CDR1 LNHDA and CDR2 SQIVND come from the germline V gene (reference sequence). The CDR3 is 14 residues long. Trimming removed 5 bases from V and 2 bases from J; junction bases left unmatched: 5. The CDR3 sequence: CASSVQGAPYEQYF. The CDR3 DNA follows: TGTGCCAGTAGTGTCCAGGGGGCCCCCTACGAGCAGTACTTC. Full variable domain (missing parts from reference TRBV19 and TRBJ2-7): DGGITQSPKYLFRKEGQNVTLSCEQNLNHDAMYWYRQDPGQGLRLIYYSQIVNDFQKGDIAEGYSVSREKKESFPLTVTSAQKNPTAFYLCASSVQGAPYEQYFGPGTRLTVT.

Only one count was recorded for this clone. The chain has TRBV28 and TRBJ2-5; 14 bases map to TRBD2. J was trimmed by 3 bases and V by 6 bases; bases with no gene match: 6. Germline V gives CDR1 MDHEN, CDR2 SYDVKM. The CDR3 runs 16 residues. This CDR3 is CASSLLGLAGEETQYF. CDR3 in DNA: TGTGCCAGCAGCCTCCTGGGACTAGCGGGGGAAGAGACCCAGTACTTC.